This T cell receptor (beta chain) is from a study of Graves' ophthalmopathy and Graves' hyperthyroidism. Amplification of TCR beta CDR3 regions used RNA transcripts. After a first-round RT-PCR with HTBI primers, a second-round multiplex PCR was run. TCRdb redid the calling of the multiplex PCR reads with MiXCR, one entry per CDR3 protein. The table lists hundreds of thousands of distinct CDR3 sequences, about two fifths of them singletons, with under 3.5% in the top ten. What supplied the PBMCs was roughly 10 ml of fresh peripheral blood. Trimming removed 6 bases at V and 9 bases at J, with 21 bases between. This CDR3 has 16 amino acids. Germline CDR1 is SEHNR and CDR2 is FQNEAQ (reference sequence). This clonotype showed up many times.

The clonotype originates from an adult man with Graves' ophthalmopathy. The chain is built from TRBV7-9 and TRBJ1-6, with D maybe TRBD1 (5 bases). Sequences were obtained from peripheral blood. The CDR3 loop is CASSYSDPLGRSPLHF. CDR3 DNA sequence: TGTGCCAGCAGTTACTCGGACCCGCTGGGGCGTTCACCCCTCCACTTT.